This entry lists 20 T cell receptor beta chains sequenced from one sample in a study of tumor-infiltrating lymphocytes in primary liver carcinoma. Germline DNA was also extracted, and blood RNA derived from unsorted whole blood. Total RNA (around 510 ng) served as template for TCR beta cDNA synthesis primed by a constant-region primer. TCR beta libraries came from three nested multiplex PCR rounds using slightly modified ARM-PCR. TRBV1-TRBV30 forward primers and a C-beta reverse primer were used in the first two PCR rounds, which each ran for about 10 cycles. TCRdb reprocessed the multiplex PCR reads via MiXCR and lists one record per CDR3 protein. The data contain about 310,000 distinct CDR3 sequences, 65% of them singletons. The sequencing sample was made of peripheral blood. The origin of the receptors is a man in his forties with primary liver carcinoma and hepatitis B virus infection.

This clonotype was observed a few times. A junction end diverges from the germline sequence, so it may reflect a read error. The chain recombines TRBV7-8 with TRBJ2-1; the match to TRBD2 covers 11 bases. Germline V lookup: CDR1 SGHVS, CDR2 FQNEAQ. The CDR3 is 14 amino acids. The CDR3 here is CASSYSGRDGELFF. CDR3 bases: TGTGCCAGCAGCTATAGCGGGAGGGACGGTGAGCTGTTCTTC.

A note on this clonotype: Just one base apart from a much larger clone, this may be a read error. V gene TRBV12-3 or TRBV12-4 combines with J gene TRBJ2-3, with D possibly matching TRBD1 (6 bases). The CDR3 runs to 14 residues. Trimming removed 5 bases from V and 2 bases from J, with 11 bases in between. CDR3 nucleotide sequence: TGTGCCAGCAGTCCCAGACAGGTCACAGATACGCAGTATTTT. Translation: CASSPRQVTDTQYF.

A note on this clonotype: The junction does not match germline at one end; this may be a read error. The chain has TRBV6-5 and TRBJ2-1; D is perhaps TRBD2 (5 bases). Germline V gives CDR1 MNHEY, CDR2 SVGAGI. The CDR3 runs to 13 residues. The DNA of the CDR3 is TGTACCAGCAGTTACTCCGGAGGCAATGAGCAGTTCTTC. Translation gives CTSSYSGGNEQFF.

As concerns this clonotype: One junction end disagrees with the germline gene, perhaps due to a read error. The V call is TRBV30, the J call TRBJ1-1; D is unresolved. Looked up from germline, CDR1 is GTSNPN and CDR2 is SVGIG (reference sequence). CDR3 length: 11 amino acids. The CDR3 spells CVWSAGTEAFF. CDR3 bases: TGTGTCTGGAGTGCGGGTACTGAAGCTTTCTTT.

This clonotype was recorded many times. The gene calls are TRBV4-2 and TRBJ2-3; D not certain. The V gene lost 3 bases and the J gene lost 6 bases, with 10 bases spanning the gap. CDR1 LGHNA and CDR2 YNFKEQ come from the germline V gene. The CDR3 has 13 residues. The CDR3 bases are TGTGCCAGCAGCCAGGAGTATACGGATACGCAGTATTTT. It encodes CASSQEYTDTQYF.

Concerning this clonotype itself: As the CDR3 is not closed by the conserved phenylalanine or tryptophan, this likely results from a read error. This chain links TRBV29-1 with TRBJ2-7; D tentatively reads TRBD1 or TRBD2 (5 bases each). Germline lookup yields CDR1 SQVTM and CDR2 ANQGSEA. The CDR3 consists of 12 residues. The CDR3 DNA sequence: TGCATCGTCTGGGACGTCTCCTACGAGCAGTACTAC. The encoded protein is CIVWDVSYEQYY.

This clonotype came up a few times. A much larger clone differs by one base, so this may be a read error. The chain carries TRBV7-9 and TRBJ2-7; D remains unclear. Between the trimmed V and J ends, which lost 5 bases and 5 bases, there was a span of 7 bases. The germline CDR1 and CDR2 sequences are SEHNR and FQNEAQ (reference sequence). This CDR3 spans 11 amino acids. The DNA of the CDR3 is TGTGCCAGCAGCCAAGAGAACGAGCAGTACTTC. Its protein is CASSQENEQYF.

This chain uses TRBV11-2 with TRBJ2-2; D not resolved. V was shortened by 4 bases and J by 6 bases, with 9 bases between the two germline ends. The CDR3 extends over 13 amino acids. Looked up from germline, CDR1 is SGHAT and CDR2 is FQNNGV. The CDR3 nucleotides read TGTGCCAGCAGCTCGGAAGCAGCCGGGGAGCTGTTTTTT. This gives the protein CASSSEAAGELFF.

This clonotype was detected once. A junction end diverges from the germline sequence, so it may reflect a read error. The J gene is TRBJ1-2, the V gene TRBV30, with D tentatively TRBD1 (5 bases). CDR3 size: 12 residues. Germline-derived CDR1 and CDR2 are GTSNPN and SVGIG (reference sequence). CDR3 nucleotide sequence: TGTGCCTGGAGTGCTGGGGCCTATGACTACACCTTC. Its translation is CAWSAGAYDYTF.

Points on this clonotype: At one end the junction does not follow the germline gene, possibly because of a read error. The rearrangement joins TRBV14 to TRBJ2-1, with D unclear. Germline V CDR1 and CDR2: SGHDN, FVKESK. The CDR3 runs to 16 residues. The DNA for the CDR3 is TGTGCTAGCAGCACTGAGAAGGTTCTCTCCTACAATGGGCAGTTCTTC. Protein: CASSTEKVLSYNGQFF.

This clonotype was seen a few times. This rearrangement joins TRBV7-8 to TRBJ2-1; D possibly uses TRBD1 or TRBD2 (5 bases each). Trimming pared 5 bases from V and 3 bases from J, leaving 14 bases between. Germline lookup yields CDR1 SGHVS and CDR2 FQNEAQ. The CDR3 sequence is 15 residues long. Here the CDR3 reads CASSRGRIGYNEQFF. DNA of the CDR3: TGTGCCAGCAGCCGGGGACGGATAGGCTACAATGAGCAGTTCTTC.

About this clonotype itself: A much larger clone differs by one base, so this may be a read error. The chain recombines TRBV29-1 with TRBJ2-5; 7 bases agree with TRBD2. The germline V gene encodes CDR1 SQVTM and CDR2 ANQGSEA. The CDR3 is 14 amino acids. The ends lost 7 bases at V and 7 bases at J; junction bases unmatched: 15. The CDR3 DNA is TGCAGCGCTACCGACGGACTAGTGGGGCGGACCCAGTACTTC. Its protein product is CSATDGLVGRTQYF.

Regarding this clonotype: With a much larger clone just one base away, this may be a read error. The chain recombines TRBV4-1 with TRBJ1-6; a possible D gene is TRBD1 (5 bases). This CDR3 has 15 amino acids. V was pared by 0 bases and J by 12 bases, with 15 bases between. Germline V gene data show CDR1 as MGHRA and CDR2 as YSYEKL. The CDR3 is CASSQDGAGHLPLHF. Written as DNA, the CDR3 is TGCGCCAGCAGCCAAGATGGGGCAGGACACTTACCCCTCCACTTT.

The rearrangement uses TRBV11-2 and TRBJ2-7; 7 nucleotides align to TRBD1. The CDR3 totals 17 residues. CDR1 is SGHAT, CDR2 FQNNGV, per germline. CDR3 residues: CDSSIYRQGKLDYEQYF. As DNA, the CDR3 is TGTGATAGCAGCATTTACCGACAGGGAAAATTGGACTACGAGCAGTACTTC.

The chain has TRBV10-2 and TRBJ1-1; the D is unclear. This CDR3 has 17 residues. The V end lost 0 bases, the J end lost 3 bases, and 17 bases lay between the germline ends. Germline CDR1 is WSHSY and CDR2 is SAAADI. CDR3 bases: TGCGCCAGCAGTGAGTCGAATATCCGGGCATTGTACACTGAAGCTTTCTTT. This gives the protein CASSESNIRALYTEAFF.

Details on this clonotype: A clone one base away is much larger, so this may be a read error. This sequence joins TRBV14 and TRBJ2-1; the match to TRBD2 covers 13 bases. This CDR3 has 14 residues. With 4 bases clipped from V and 8 bases from J, the junction kept 2 bases outside the gene matches. CDR1 is SGHDN, CDR2 FVKESK, per germline. The CDR3 is CASSRLAGGYEQFF. Written as DNA, the CDR3 is TGTGCCAGCAGCCGACTAGCGGGAGGATATGAGCAGTTCTTC.

V is TRBV25-1 and J is TRBJ1-2, with D perhaps TRBD1 (6 bases). V lost 1 base to trimming and J lost 5 bases, with 14 bases between them. Germline CDR1 reads MGHDK; CDR2 reads SYGVNS. The CDR3 is 15 amino acids. The CDR3 reads CASSELLAGEYGYTF. CDR3 nucleotide sequence: TGTGCCAGCAGTGAATTATTGGCAGGGGAATATGGCTACACCTTC.

This clonotype has only a few counts. The rearrangement joins TRBV12-3 or TRBV12-4 to TRBJ1-2; no clear D. Trimming removed 5 bases at V and 4 bases at J, with 14 bases between. The CDR3 loop spans 14 amino acids. DNA for the CDR3: TGTGCCAGCAGTGATACAACGTTACCCTATGGCTACACCTTC. Residues: CASSDTTLPYGYTF.

This clonotype was picked up a small number of times. V is TRBV30 and J is TRBJ2-7; D is ambiguous. Germline CDR1 GTSNPN, CDR2 SVGIG (reference sequence). Deletions cut 2 bases from V and 3 bases from J, with 5 bases between. The CDR3 runs 11 residues. The CDR3 region is CAWSTLYEQYF. As DNA, the CDR3 is TGTGCCTGGAGTACTCTCTACGAGCAGTACTTC. The full variable domain, rest sourced from reference TRBV30 and TRBJ2-7, is SQTIHQWPATLVQPVGSPLSLECTVEGTSNPNLYWYRQAAGRGLQLLFYSVGIGQISSEVPQNLSASRPQDRQFILSSKKLLLSDSGFYLCAWSTLYEQYFGPGTRLTVT.

The CDR3 sequence is CASSPSDPFPGELFF. The CDR3 region has the DNA TGTGCCAGTAGCCCATCAGACCCTTTCCCCGGGGAGCTGTTTTTT. The V call is TRBV11-2, the J call TRBJ2-2, with D unclear. The CDR3 is 15 residues long. The V end lost 9 bases, the J end lost 6 bases, and 20 bases lay between the germline ends. The V gene's germline CDR1 is SGHAT and CDR2 FQNNGV.